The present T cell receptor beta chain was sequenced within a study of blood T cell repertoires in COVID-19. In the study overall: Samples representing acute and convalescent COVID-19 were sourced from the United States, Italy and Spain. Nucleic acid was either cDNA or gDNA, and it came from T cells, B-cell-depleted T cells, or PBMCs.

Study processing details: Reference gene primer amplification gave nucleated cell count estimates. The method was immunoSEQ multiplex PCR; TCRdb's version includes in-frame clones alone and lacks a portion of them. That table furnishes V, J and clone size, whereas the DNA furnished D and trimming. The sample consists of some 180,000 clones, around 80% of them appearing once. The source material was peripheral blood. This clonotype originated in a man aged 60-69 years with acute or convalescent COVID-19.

CDR3 nucleotide sequence: TGTGCCAGCAGTGGGGGACTAGCGGGAGTCACCGGGGAGCTGTTTTTT. This gives the protein CASSGGLAGVTGELFF. The chain recombines TRBV2 with TRBJ2-2; 14 bases agree with TRBD2. With 4 bases clipped from V and 4 bases from J, the junction kept 2 bases outside the gene matches. The CDR3 runs to 16 residues. Germline CDR1 SNHLY, CDR2 FYNNEI.